This paragraph reports one TCR beta chain. The table lists this clonotype with many counts. Its antigen is still unknown. No qualities accompany the bases; no much larger clone lies one base away. The germline V and J ends show losses of 0 bases and 1 base respectively, and no gene match explains 1 base of the junction. The CDR1 and CDR2 encoded by the germline V gene (reference sequence) are DFQATT and SNEGSKA. Taken from cysteine to phenylalanine, the CDR3 has 15 residues. Only CDR3 DNA remains: 45 bases, in frame from the first base. This sample is drawn from a study of T cells in Graves' hyperthyroidism and ophthalmopathy (dated by TCRdb to about 2019). Describing the broader study: Peripheral blood samples were taken at the time of initial diagnosis, prior to any treatment. After sampling, hyperthyroidism patients received methimazole starting at 30 mg daily, and ophthalmopathy patients received high-dose intravenous methylprednisolone. The paper reports TCR Vbeta CDR3 sequencing of over 130 peripheral blood samples: around 45 ophthalmopathy, under 85 hyperthyroidism and approximately 17 progressor patients. Prospective prediction of ophthalmopathy was tested in an independent validation cohort consisting of 18 hyperthyroidism patients and 17 patients who later progressed to ophthalmopathy. The study also compared thyroid tissue and blood T-cell repertoires from about six Graves' hyperthyroidism patients. The roughly 90 discovery patients were divided at random into training and test sets in a 7:3 ratio. To identify distinguishing TCR V-J signatures, a discovery cohort of roughly 100 patients was used, comprising 43 with Graves' ophthalmopathy and 57 with stable Graves' hyperthyroidism.

The TCR beta CDR3 regions were amplified from RNA transcripts. The first round of RT-PCR for the TCR CDR3 was performed with the HTBI primer set and the Qiagen OneStep RT-PCR kit. Libraries were constructed in a second round of multiplex PCR, after which size selection and purification were performed. Paired-end sequencing of the libraries was performed with 100 bp reads on an Illumina HiSeq2000. The paper's processing steps were these. SOAPnuke was used to process the raw data, removing reads that contained adapters or uncalled bases, had a mean Phred below 15, or lacked an exact match to the constant primer or identifier. High-quality paired reads were merged with COPE v1.2.5, and unique nucleotide sequences were defined as clonotypes. MiTCR v1.1 was used to align clonotypes to the IMGT TRBV, TRBD and TRBJ reference segments. The analysis included only V-J combinations with a frequency above 0.0001, which together covered approximately 99% of the repertoires. The TCS score was defined as F50 (clonal expansion) divided by E x V (chaos), with BLOSUM62-based TCRdist calculated between CDR3 peptides within each V-J. Welch's t-statistics and random forest reduced around 520 V-J features to 10 to 15, which were used in a naive Bayes classifier (R e1071). The public sequencing data were trimmed at Q25 with fastp and processed into clonotypes with MiXCR by TCRdb, which kept only in-frame beta chains. CDR3 protein sequences are deduplicated, and each keeps its most common genes and DNA. The V and J calls and clone size are TCRdb's, not the authors'. This sample holds around 600,000 distinct CDR3 sequences; 15% to 18% were observed only once. The ten largest clones add up to about 7% of the sample.

What the authors observed across the whole study: In validation, the model predicted progression to ophthalmopathy with 60% to 71% sensitivity and approximately 72% specificity, a median of 6.5 months before onset. Sample size was not statistically predetermined, and blinding of investigators to group allocation was not performed. Ophthalmopathy was separated from stable hyperthyroidism by a 13 V-J signature model, with roughly 88% sensitivity and approximately 81% specificity obtained in cross-validation and 80%/75% obtained in testing. Most expanded thyroid clonotypes (frequency above 0.001) were also found in blood, which suggests that blood repertoires may mirror thyroid immune responses.

Stable Graves' hyperthyroidism was defined as no progression to ophthalmopathy during 18 months of follow-up. Hyperthyroidism patients were aged 18 to 65 years and newly diagnosed, with disease duration of less than 2 months. Any patient with an uncontrolled infection, another autoimmune disease, pregnancy or lactation was excluded. Diagnoses were based on clinical symptoms, serum thyroxine and TRAb, thyroid ultrasound and orbital computed tomography. PBMCs were separated from roughly 10 ml of fresh peripheral blood using Ficoll-Paque density gradient centrifugation. Trizol reagent was used to extract total RNA, and RNA quality was then checked on an Agilent 2100 Bioanalyzer.

The sequence was obtained from a woman younger than 45 with Graves' hyperthyroidism. The sequencing sample was made of blood. The V and J genes are TRBV20-1 and TRBJ2-7; the central 12 bases match TRBD2. At the DNA level, the sequence is TGCAGTGCTAGAGATGGGACTAGCGGGTCCTACGAGCAGTACTTC. This encodes CSARDGTSGSYEQYF.